The present TCR beta chain was sequenced within a study of blood T cell repertoires in COVID-19. Profiled with immunoSEQ multiplex PCR; TCRdb holds only in-frame clones, not every one. The table records over 200,000 clones, over 75% of them present only once. CDR3 length equals 13 residues. V trimming: 6 bases; J trimming: 2 bases; junction bases outside the gene matches: 3. CDR1 SQVTM and CDR2 ANQGSEA come from the germline V gene. Researchers sorted participants into cohorts using their self-reported clinical history. V gene TRBV29-1 combines with J gene TRBJ1-2; 10 bases match TRBD1. The receptor was derived from a woman between 45 and 60 years old who had recovered from COVID-19. The sequenced sample consisted of PBMCs or T cells enriched from blood (not recorded which). The CDR3 loop is CSVRQGANYGYTF. The CDR3 DNA sequence: TGCAGCGTCCGACAGGGGGCGAACTATGGCTACACCTTC.